This T cell receptor beta chain was retrieved from a study of cytomegalovirus exposure and HLA in healthy donors. Vbeta (60) and Jbeta (13) primers were used in the PCR. The repertoire was sequenced with immunoSEQ multiplex PCR; TCRdb's copy has only in-frame clones and lacks some. The sample includes fewer than 250,000 clones, 82% of them seen just once. The CDR3 runs 15 residues. The V end was cut by 5 bases, the J end by 3 bases, with 14 bases between. Germline V lookup: CDR1 MNHEY, CDR2 SVGAGI. The specimen was PBMCs. The genes are TRBV6-5 and TRBJ2-1, with D perhaps matching TRBD2 (7 bases). The receptor was isolated from a man aged 35 to 55 in good health and CMV-seropositive. The CDR3 nucleotides read TGTGCCAGCAGTGCGGGGGCCGGGAGCTACAATGAGCAGTTCTTC. Its translation: CASSAGAGSYNEQFF.